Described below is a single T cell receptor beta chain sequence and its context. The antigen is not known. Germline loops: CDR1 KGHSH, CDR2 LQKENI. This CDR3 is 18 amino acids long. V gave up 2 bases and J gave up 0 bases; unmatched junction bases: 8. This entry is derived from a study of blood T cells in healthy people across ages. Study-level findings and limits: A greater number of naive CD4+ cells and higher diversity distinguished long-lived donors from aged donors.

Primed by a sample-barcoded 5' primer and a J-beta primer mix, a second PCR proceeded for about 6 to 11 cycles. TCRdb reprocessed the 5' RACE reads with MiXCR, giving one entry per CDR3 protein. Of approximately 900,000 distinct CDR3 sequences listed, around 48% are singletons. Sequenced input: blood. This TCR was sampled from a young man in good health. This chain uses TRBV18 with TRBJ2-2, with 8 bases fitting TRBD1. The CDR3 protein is CASSPWTGSTTNTGELFF. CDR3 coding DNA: TGTGCCAGCTCACCATGGACAGGGTCGACAACGAACACCGGGGAGCTGTTTTTT.